This T cell receptor beta chain was sequenced in a study of human T cells and chemical hapten exposure. Authors' data handling: TCR counts had a median of about 100,000 per sample and spanned about 23,224 to 690,600. TCRdb used MiXCR to reprocess the RACE reads, holding one entry per CDR3 protein. The V and J calls and clone size are TCRdb's, not the authors'. The table includes more than 250,000 distinct CDR3 sequences, roughly 8.9% detected once. Time point specified: pre-sensitization, week 0. Treatment here: therapeutic diphenylcyclopropenone sensitization with weekly scalp DPC. V was cut by 4 bases and J by 5 bases, with 12 bases left in between. The CDR3 extends over 14 amino acids. Germline V gene data show CDR1 as MNHEY and CDR2 as SVGAGI.

The input for sequencing was whole blood, taken in connection with sensitization to the hapten diphenylcyclopropenone (DPC). This sequence originates from a woman aged 40 to 49 with alopecia areata. Some clones in this sample may be carry-over from other donors' samples. The chain uses TRBV6-5 and TRBJ2-1; D could derive from TRBD1 or TRBD2 (5 bases each). CDR3 sequence reads: CASSSAGANNEQFF. The CDR3, as DNA: TGTGCCAGCAGTTCCGCCGGGGCCAACAATGAGCAGTTCTTC.